This T cell receptor (beta chain) appears in the sequencing data of a study of T cell changes during pregnancy in multiple sclerosis. TCRdb's table, derived via immunoSEQ multiplex PCR, lists solely in-frame clones and lacks some. The table includes about 110,000 clones, approximately 90% detected once. Germline V lookup: CDR1 LNHDA, CDR2 SQIVND (reference sequence). This CDR3 is 13 amino acids long. With 2 bases removed from V and 8 bases from J, the gap between germline ends came to 9 bases. This clone is a singleton in its sample. Sequences were derived from peripheral blood, sampled in the third trimester of pregnancy. This chain links TRBV19 with TRBJ1-4; D unclear. The source is a female donor with multiple sclerosis, enrolled in a pregnancy study. The CDR3 is CASSIRTREKLFF. CDR3 sequence (DNA): TGTGCCAGTAGTATACGGACTCGAGAAAAACTGTTTTTT. The whole variable domain, remainder taken from reference TRBV19 and TRBJ1-4, is DGGITQSPKYLFRKEGQNVTLSCEQNLNHDAMYWYRQDPGQGLRLIYYSQIVNDFQKGDIAEGYSVSREKKESFPLTVTSAQKNPTAFYLCASSIRTREKLFFGSGTQLSVL.